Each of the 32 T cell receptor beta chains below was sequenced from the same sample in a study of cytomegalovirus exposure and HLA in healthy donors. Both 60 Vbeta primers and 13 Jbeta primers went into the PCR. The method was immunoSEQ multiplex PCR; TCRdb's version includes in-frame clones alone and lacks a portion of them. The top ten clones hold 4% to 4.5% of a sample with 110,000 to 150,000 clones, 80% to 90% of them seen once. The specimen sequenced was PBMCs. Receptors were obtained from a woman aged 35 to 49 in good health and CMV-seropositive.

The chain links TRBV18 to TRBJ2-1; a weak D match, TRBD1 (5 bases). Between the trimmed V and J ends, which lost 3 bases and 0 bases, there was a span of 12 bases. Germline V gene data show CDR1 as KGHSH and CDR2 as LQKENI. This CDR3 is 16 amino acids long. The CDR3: CASSPFGASSYNEQFF. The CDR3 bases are TGTGCCAGCTCACCGTTTGGGGCGAGCTCCTACAATGAGCAGTTCTTC.

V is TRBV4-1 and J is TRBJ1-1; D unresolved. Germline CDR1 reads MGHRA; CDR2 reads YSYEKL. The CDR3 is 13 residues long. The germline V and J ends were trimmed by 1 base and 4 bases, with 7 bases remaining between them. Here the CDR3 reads CASSQGESTEAFF. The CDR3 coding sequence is TGCGCCAGCAGCCAAGGAGAAAGCACTGAAGCTTTCTTT.

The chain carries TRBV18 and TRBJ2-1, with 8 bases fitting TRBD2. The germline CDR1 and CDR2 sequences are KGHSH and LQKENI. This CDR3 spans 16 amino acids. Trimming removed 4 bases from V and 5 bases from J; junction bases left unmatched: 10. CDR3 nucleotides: TGTGCCAGCTCACGTATGACAGCGGGAGTCCACAATGAGCAGTTCTTC. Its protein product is CASSRMTAGVHNEQFF.

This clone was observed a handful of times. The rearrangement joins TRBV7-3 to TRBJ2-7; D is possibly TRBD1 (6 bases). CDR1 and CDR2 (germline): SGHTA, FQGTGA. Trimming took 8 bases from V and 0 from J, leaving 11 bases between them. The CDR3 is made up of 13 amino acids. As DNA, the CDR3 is TGTGCCAGCGACAGGCATGGCTCCTACGAGCAGTACTTC. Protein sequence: CASDRHGSYEQYF.

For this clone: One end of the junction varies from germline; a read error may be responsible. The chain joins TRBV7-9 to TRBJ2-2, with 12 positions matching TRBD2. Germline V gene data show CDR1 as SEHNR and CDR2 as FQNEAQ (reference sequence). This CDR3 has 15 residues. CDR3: CSSNLAGGDTGELFF. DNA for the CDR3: TGTTCCAGCAACCTAGCGGGAGGGGACACCGGGGAGCTGTTTTTT.

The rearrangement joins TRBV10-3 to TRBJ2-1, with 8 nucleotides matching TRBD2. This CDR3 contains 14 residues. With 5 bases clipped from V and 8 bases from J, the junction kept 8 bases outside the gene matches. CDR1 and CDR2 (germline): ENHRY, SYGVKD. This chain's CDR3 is CAISPRLASDEQFF. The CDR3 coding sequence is TGTGCCATCAGTCCCCGACTAGCGTCAGATGAGCAGTTCTTC.

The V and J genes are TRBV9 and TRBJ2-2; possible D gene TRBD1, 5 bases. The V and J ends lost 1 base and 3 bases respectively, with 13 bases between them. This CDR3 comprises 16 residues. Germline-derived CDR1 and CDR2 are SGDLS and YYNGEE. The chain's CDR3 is CASSVYIGQDTGELFF. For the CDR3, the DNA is TGTGCCAGCAGCGTATATATCGGACAAGACACCGGGGAGCTGTTTTTT.

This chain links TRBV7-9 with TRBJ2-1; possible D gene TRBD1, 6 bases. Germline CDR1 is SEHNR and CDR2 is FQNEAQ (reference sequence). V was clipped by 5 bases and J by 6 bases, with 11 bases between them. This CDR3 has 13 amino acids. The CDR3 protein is CASSTTGINEQFF. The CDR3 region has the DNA TGTGCCAGCAGCACTACAGGGATCAATGAGCAGTTCTTC.

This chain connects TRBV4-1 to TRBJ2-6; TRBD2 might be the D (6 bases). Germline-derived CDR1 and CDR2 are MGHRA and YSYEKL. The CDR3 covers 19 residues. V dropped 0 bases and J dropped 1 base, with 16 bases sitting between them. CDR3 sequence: CASSQEERGVGSGANVLTF. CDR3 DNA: TGCGCCAGCAGCCAAGAAGAACGCGGGGTAGGGTCTGGGGCCAACGTCCTGACTTTC.

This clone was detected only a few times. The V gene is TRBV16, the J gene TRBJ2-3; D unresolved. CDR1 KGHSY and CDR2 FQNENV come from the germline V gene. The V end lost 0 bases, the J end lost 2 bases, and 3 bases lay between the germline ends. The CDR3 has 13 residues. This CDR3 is CASSQSNTDTQYF. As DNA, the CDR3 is TGTGCCAGCAGCCAATCTAACACAGATACGCAGTATTTT. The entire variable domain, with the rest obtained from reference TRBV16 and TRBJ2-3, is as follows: GEEVAQTPKHLVRGEGQKAKLYCAPIKGHSYVFWYQQVLKNEFKFLISFQNENVFDETGMPKERFSAKCLPNSPCSLEIQATKLEDSAVYFCASSQSNTDTQYFGPGTRLTVL.

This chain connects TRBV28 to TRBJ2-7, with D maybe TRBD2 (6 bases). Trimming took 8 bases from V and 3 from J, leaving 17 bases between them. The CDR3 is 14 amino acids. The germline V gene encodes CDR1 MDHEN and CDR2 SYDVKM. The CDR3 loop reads CASSEPGLSYEQYF. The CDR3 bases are TGTGCCAGCTCTGAACCGGGACTGAGCTACGAGCAGTACTTC.

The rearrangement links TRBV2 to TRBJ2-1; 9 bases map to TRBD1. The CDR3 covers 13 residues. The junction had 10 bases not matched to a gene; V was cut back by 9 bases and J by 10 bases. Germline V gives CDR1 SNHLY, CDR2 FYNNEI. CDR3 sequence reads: CARTTGGEREQFF. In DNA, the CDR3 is TGTGCCAGAACGACAGGGGGGGAGAGGGAGCAGTTCTTC. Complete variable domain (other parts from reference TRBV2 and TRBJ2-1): EPEVTQTPSHQVTQMGQEVILRCVPISNHLYFYWYRQILGQKVEFLVSFYNNEISEKSEIFDDQFSVERPDGSNFTLKIRSTKLEDSAMYFCARTTGGEREQFFGPGTRLTVL.

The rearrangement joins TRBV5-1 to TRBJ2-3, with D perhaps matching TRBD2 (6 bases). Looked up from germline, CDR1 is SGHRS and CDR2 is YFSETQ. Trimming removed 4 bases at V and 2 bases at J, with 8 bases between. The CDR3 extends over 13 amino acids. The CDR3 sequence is CASSAGFTDTQYF. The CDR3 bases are TGCGCCAGCAGCGCGGGATTCACAGATACGCAGTATTTT.

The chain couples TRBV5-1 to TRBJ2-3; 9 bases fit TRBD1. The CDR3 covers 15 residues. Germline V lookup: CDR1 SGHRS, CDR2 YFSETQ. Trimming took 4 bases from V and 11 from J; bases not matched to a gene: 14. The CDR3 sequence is CASSPPGTGRLGQYF. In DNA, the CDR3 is TGCGCCAGCAGCCCTCCCGGGACAGGGAGACTAGGGCAGTATTTT. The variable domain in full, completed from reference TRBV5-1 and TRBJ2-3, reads KAGVTQTPRYLIKTRGQQVTLSCSPISGHRSVSWYQQTPGQGLQFLFEYFSETQRNKGNFPGRFSGRQFSNSRSEMNVSTLELGDSALYLCASSPPGTGRLGQYFGPGTRLTVL.

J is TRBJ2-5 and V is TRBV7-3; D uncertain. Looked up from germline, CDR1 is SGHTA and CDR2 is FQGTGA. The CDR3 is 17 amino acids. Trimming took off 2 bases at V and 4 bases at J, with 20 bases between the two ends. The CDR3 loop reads CASSLGPSRPKGETQYF. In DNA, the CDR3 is TGTGCCAGCAGCTTAGGCCCCTCGCGGCCGAAAGGAGAGACCCAGTACTTC.

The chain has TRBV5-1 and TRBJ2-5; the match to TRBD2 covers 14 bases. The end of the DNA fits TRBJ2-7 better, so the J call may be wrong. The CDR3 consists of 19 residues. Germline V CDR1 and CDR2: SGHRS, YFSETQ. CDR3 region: CASSPGAVGLAGASGEQYF. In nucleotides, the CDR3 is TGCGCCAGCAGCCCAGGAGCAGTGGGACTAGCGGGGGCTAGTGGCGAGCAGTACTTC.

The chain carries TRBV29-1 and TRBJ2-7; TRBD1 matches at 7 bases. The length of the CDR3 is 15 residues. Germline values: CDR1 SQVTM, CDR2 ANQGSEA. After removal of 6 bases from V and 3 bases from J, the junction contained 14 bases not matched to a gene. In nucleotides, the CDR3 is TGCAGCGTCCAAGAGCCGATGACAGGGATCTACGAGCAGTACTTC. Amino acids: CSVQEPMTGIYEQYF.

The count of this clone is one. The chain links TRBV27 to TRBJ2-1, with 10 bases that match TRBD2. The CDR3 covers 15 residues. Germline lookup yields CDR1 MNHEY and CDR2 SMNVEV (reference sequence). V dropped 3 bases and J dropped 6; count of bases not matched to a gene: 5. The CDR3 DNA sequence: TGTGCCAGCAGTTTTAGCGGGGGGAGAATCAATGAGCAGTTCTTC. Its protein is CASSFSGGRINEQFF.

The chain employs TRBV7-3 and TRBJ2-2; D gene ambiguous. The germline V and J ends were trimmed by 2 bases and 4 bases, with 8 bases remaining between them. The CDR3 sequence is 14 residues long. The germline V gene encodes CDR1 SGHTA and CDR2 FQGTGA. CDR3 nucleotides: TGTGCCAGCAGCTTAGGCAGACTCACCGGGGAGCTGTTTTTT. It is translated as CASSLGRLTGELFF.

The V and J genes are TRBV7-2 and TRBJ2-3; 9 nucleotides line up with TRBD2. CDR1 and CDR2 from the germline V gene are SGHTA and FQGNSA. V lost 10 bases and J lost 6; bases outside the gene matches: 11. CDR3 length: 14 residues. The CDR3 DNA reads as TGTGCCACAGGGGTAGCGGGGGTCTGGGATACGCAGTATTTT. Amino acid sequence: CATGVAGVWDTQYF.

The chain's CDR3 is CASSETGSSYNEQFF. The DNA for the CDR3 is TGTGCCAGCAGCGAGACAGGGAGCTCCTACAATGAGCAGTTCTTC. This sequence joins TRBV9 and TRBJ2-1; 7 bases map to TRBD1. From germline, CDR1 is SGDLS and CDR2 YYNGEE. V gave up 3 bases and J gave up 0 bases; unmatched junction bases: 3. This CDR3 is built from 15 residues.

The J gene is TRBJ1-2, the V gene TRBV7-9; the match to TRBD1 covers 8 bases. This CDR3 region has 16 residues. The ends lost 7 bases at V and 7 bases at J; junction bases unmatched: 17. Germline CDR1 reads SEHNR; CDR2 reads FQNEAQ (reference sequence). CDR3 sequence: CASNLGGDRTFGGYTF. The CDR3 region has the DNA TGTGCCAGCAACCTGGGCGGGGACAGGACATTTGGTGGCTACACCTTC.

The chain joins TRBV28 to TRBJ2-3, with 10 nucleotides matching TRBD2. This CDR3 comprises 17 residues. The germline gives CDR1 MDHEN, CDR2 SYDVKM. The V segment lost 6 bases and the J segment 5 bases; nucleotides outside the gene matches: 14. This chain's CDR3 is CASRPPGERGGRDTQYF. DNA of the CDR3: TGTGCCAGCAGGCCCCCGGGGGAGCGGGGGGGCCGAGATACGCAGTATTTT.

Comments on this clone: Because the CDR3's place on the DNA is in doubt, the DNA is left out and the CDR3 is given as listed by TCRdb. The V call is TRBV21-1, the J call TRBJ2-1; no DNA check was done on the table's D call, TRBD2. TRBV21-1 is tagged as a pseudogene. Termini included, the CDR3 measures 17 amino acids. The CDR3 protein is CASSKGVASGSYNEQFF.

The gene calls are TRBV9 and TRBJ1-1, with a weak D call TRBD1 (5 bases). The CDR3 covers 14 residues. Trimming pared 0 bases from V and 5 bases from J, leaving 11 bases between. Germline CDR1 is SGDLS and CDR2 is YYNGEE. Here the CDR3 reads CASSVAGIDTEAFF. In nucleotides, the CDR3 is TGTGCCAGCAGCGTAGCAGGGATCGATACTGAAGCTTTCTTT.

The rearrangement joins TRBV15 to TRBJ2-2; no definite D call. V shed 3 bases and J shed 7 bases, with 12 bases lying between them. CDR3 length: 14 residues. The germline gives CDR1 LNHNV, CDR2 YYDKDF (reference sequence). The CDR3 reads CATSSTRGNGELFF. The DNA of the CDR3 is TGTGCCACCAGCAGTACGAGAGGCAACGGGGAGCTGTTTTTT.

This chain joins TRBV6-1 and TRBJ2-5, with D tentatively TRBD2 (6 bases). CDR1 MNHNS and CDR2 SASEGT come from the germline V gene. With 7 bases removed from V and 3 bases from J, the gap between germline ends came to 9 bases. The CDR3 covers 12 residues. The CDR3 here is CASTSVKETQYF. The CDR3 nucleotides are TGTGCCAGCACTAGCGTTAAAGAGACCCAGTACTTC.

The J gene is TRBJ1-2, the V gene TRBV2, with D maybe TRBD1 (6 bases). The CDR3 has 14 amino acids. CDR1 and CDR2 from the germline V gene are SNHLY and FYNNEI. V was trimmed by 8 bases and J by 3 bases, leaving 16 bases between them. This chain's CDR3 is CASLHRQGHYGYTF. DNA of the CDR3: TGTGCCAGCTTACACAGGCAGGGGCACTATGGCTACACCTTC.

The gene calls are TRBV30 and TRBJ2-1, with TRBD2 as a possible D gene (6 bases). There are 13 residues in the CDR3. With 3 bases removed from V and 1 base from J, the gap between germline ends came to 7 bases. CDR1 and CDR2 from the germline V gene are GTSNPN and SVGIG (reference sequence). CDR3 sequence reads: CAWRGTSYNEQFF. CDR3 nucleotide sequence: TGTGCCTGGAGGGGGACTTCCTACAATGAGCAGTTCTTC.

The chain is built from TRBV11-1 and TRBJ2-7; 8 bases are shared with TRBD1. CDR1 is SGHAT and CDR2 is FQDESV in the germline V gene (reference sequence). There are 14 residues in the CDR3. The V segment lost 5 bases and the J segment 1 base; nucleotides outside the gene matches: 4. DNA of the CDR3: TGTGCCAGCAGCAGACAGGGGAAGTCCTACGAGCAGTACTTC. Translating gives CASSRQGKSYEQYF.

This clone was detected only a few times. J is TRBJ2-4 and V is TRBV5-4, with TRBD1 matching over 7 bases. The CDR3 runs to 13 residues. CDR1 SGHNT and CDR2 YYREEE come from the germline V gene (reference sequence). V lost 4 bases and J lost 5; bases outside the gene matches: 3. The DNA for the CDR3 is TGTGCCAGCAGCCCCGGACAGGAAAACATTCAGTACTTC. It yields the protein CASSPGQENIQYF.

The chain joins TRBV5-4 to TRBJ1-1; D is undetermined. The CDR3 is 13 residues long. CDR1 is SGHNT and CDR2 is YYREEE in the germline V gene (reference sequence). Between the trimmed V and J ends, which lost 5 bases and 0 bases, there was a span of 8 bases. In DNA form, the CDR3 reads TGTGCCAGCAGACTCGCAATGAACACTGAAGCTTTCTTT. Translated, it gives CASRLAMNTEAFF.